This entry concerns a single T cell receptor (beta chain). The antigen is unknown. The V and J ends lost 5 bases and 2 bases respectively, with 11 bases between them. CDR1 is SGHAT, CDR2 FQNNGV, per germline. The CDR3 spans 14 residues. Method: immunoSEQ multiplex PCR; TCRdb's copy keeps in-frame clones and lacks some. The sample lists tens of thousands of clones; 65% to 85% were seen once. This specimen belongs to a study of OX40 agonist ivuxolimab in advanced cancers. Study-level points and caveats: With doses of 0.1 to 3.0 mg/kg, CD4+ and CD8+ blood T cells had undergone clonal expansion by week 6.

Blood sampling took place at baseline, cycle 4 day 1, and cycle 7 day 1. This receptor was taken from an adult with an advanced solid tumor such as melanoma, head and neck, liver or kidney cancer. This chain connects TRBV11-2 to TRBJ2-3, with D uncertain. Sequences were derived from CD4+ or CD8+ T cells sorted from blood, sampled in a trial of the OX40 agonist ivuxolimab. For the CDR3, the DNA is TGTGCCAGCAGCCCAGACGGGTACACAGATACGCAGTATTTT. It specifies CASSPDGYTDTQYF.